Sequencing of this T cell receptor (beta chain) was carried out in a study of cytomegalovirus exposure and HLA in healthy donors. Broader study findings: CMV antigen specificity of three CMV-associated chains was confirmed in vitro. Later analysis found that TCR beta chains associated with HLA were more clonally expanded than other, equally common chains. Researchers reported in a later analysis that a missense DCLRE1C variant was tied to TCR beta V- and J-gene trimming.

The V gene lost 0 bases and the J gene lost 8 bases, with 14 bases spanning the gap. The CDR3 length is 16 residues. Germline values: CDR1 MNHEY, CDR2 SVGAGI. Use of 60 Vbeta and 13 Jbeta primers characterized the PCR. Profiled with immunoSEQ multiplex PCR; TCRdb holds only in-frame clones, not every one. The sample carries 90,000 to 130,000 clones, about four fifths recorded once. Regarding this clone: The antigen is not known.

Input material: PBMCs. The chain carries TRBV6-5 and TRBJ1-6; D possibly corresponds to TRBD1 (5 bases). This clonotype originated in a woman aged 60-70 years in good health and CMV-seropositive. As DNA, the CDR3 is TGTGCCAGCAGTTACTCTAAGGGGCACCTTTATTCACCCCTCCACTTT. Protein sequence: CASSYSKGHLYSPLHF.